This is a list of T cell receptor beta chains from one sample in a study of cytomegalovirus exposure and HLA in healthy donors. TCRdb keeps only in-frame clones here, not all; method: immunoSEQ multiplex PCR. The sample lists around 120,000 clones, 74% seen once, with roughly 11% in the top ten. Sequences were obtained from PBMCs. These receptors were taken from a woman in her forties or fifties in good health and CMV-seropositive. CDR3s include the opening cysteine and the closing phenylalanine or tryptophan. The order of the fields is J gene, CDR3 length, V gene, clone size, CDR3 protein. The listing skips clone size in some rows; elsewhere it reads once, few, many or a size class.

TRBJ2-6 | 15 | TRBV7-2 | NA | CASSPQRAGANVLTF
TRBJ1-4 | 13 | TRBV28 | NA | CASRSNRVEKLFF
TRBJ1-1 | 14 | TRBV11-2 | NA | CASSLMLLNTEAFF
TRBJ1-1 | 15 | TRBV5-4 | few | CASSLDFESGAEAFF
TRBJ2-7 | 13 | TRBV6-5 | once | CASTTPYPYEQYF
TRBJ2-7 | 15 | TRBV6-5 | few | CASSYGTSGTYEQYF
TRBJ2-1 | 11 | TRBV5-4 | few | CASRNNGEQFF
TRBJ2-7 | 16 | TRBV19 | few | CASSSGDRGLPYEQYF
TRBJ1-1 | 16 | TRBV6-1 | NA | CASSGTGGVKNTEAFF
TRBJ2-7 | 12 | TRBV7-8 | NA | CASSLRDYEQYF
TRBJ1-3 | 17 | TRBV28 | NA | CASSQPNVIGAGNTIYF
TRBJ1-1 | 15 | TRBV11-2 | few | CASTLGGRGNTEAFF
TRBJ1-1 | 15 | TRBV19 | NA | CASSIKGQSNTEAFF
TRBJ1-5 | 14 | TRBV6-1 | NA | CASSEMKERSPQHF
TRBJ2-5 | 14 | TRBV10-3 | NA | CAISESGMGETQYF
TRBJ2-1 | 18 | TRBV6-1 | NA | CASSGLGGGPSGYNEQFF
TRBJ1-4 | 10 | TRBV30 | NA | CAWKAEKLFF
TRBJ1-1 | 14 | TRBV7-2 | NA | CASSVHRDGPEAFF
TRBJ1-2 | 10 | TRBV20-1 | once | CSPGGRGYTF
TRBJ2-7 | 14 | TRBV9 | NA | CASSPGDRAYEQYF
TRBJ2-7 | 15 | TRBV5-6 | NA | CASSLVVSTSYEQYF
TRBJ1-4 | 14 | TRBV5-1 | NA | CASRGLATNEKLFF